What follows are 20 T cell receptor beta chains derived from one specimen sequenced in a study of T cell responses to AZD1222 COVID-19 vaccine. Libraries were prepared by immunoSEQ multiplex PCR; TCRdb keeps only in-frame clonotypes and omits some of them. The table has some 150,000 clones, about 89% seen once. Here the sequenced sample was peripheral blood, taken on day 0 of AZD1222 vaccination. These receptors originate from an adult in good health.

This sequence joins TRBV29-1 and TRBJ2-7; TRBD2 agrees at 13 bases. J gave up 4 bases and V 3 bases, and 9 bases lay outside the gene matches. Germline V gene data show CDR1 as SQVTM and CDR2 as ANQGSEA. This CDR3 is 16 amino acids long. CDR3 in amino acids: CSVEVAGLAGRYEQYF. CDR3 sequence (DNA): TGCAGCGTTGAGGTAGCGGGACTAGCGGGAAGATACGAGCAGTACTTC.

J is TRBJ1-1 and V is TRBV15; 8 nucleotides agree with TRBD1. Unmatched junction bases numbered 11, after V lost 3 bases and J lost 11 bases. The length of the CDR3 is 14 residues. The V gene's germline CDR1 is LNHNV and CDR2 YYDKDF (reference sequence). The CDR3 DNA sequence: TGTGCCACCAGCAGGGACCCGGGACAGGCGGTGGCTTTCTTT. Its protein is CATSRDPGQAVAFF.

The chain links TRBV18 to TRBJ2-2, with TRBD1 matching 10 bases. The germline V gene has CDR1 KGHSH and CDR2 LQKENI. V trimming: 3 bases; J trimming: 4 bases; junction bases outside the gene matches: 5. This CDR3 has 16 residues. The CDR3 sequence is CASSPGTGALTGELFF. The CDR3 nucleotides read TGTGCCAGCTCACCCGGGACAGGGGCCCTCACCGGGGAGCTGTTTTTT. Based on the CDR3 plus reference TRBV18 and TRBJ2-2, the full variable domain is NAGVMQNPRHLVRRRGQEARLRCSPMKGHSHVYWYRQLPEEGLKFMVYLQKENIIDESGMPKERFSAEFPKEGPSILRIQQVVRGDSAAYFCASSPGTGALTGELFFGEGSRLTVL.

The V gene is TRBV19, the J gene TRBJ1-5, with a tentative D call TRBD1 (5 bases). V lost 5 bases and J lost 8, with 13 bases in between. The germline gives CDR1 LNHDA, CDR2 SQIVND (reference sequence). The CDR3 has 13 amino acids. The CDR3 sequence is CASSDSGGKPQHF. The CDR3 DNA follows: TGTGCCAGTAGTGATAGTGGGGGTAAGCCCCAGCATTTT.

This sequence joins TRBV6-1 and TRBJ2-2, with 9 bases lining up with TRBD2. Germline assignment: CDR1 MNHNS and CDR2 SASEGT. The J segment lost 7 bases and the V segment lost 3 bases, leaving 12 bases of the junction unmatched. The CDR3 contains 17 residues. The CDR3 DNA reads TGTGCCAGCAGTGACCCCGCGGGGGGGCCTTTGGTCGGGGAGCTGTTTTTT. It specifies CASSDPAGGPLVGELFF.

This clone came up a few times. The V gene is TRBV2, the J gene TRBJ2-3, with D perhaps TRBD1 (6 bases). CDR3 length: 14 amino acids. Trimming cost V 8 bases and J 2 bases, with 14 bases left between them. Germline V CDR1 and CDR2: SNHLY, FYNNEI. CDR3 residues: CASVITGHTDTQYF. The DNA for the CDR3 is TGTGCCAGCGTTATAACAGGGCACACAGATACGCAGTATTTT.

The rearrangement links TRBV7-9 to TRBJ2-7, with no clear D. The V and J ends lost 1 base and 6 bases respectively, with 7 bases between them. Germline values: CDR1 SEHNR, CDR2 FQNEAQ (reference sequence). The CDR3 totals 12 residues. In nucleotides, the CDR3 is TGTGCCAGCAGCTTAGGGGAAGGCGAGCAGTACTTC. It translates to CASSLGEGEQYF.

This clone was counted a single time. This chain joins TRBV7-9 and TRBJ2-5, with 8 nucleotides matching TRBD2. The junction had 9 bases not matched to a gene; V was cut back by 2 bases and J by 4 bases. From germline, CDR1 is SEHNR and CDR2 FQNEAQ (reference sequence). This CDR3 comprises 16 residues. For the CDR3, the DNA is TGTGCCAGCAGCTTAAGCCTCCGGGAGGGCCTAGAGACCCAGTACTTC. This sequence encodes CASSLSLREGLETQYF.

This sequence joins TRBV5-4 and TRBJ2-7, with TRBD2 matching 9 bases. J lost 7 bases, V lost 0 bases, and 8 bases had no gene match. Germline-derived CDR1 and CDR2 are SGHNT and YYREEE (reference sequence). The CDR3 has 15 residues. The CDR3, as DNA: TGTGCCAGCAGCTTGGGGTTAGCGGGAGTCGATGAGCAGTACTTC. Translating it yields CASSLGLAGVDEQYF.

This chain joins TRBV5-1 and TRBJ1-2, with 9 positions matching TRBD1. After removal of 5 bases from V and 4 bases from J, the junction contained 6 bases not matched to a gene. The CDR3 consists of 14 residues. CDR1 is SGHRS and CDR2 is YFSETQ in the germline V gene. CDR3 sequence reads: CASRIGTGSYGYTF. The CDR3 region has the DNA TGCGCCAGCAGGATCGGGACAGGGTCCTATGGCTACACCTTC.

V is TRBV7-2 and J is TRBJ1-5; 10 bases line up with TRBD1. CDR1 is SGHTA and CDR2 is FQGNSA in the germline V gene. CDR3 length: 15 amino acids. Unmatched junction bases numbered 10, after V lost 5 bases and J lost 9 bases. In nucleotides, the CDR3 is TGTGCCAGCAGCCCCTACGGGACAGGGGATTTGCCCCAGCATTTT. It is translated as CASSPYGTGDLPQHF.

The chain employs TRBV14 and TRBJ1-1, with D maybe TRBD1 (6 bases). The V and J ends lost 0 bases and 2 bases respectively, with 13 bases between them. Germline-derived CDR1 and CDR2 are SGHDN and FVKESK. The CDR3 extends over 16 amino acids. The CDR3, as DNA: TGTGCCAGCAGCCAAGATCTCGGGGGCTCAAACACTGAAGCTTTCTTT. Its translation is CASSQDLGGSNTEAFF.

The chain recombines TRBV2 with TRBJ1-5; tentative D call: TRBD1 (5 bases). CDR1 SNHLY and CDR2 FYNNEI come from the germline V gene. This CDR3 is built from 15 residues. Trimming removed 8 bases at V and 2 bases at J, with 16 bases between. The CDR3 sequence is CASREAGAGNQPQHF. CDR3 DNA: TGTGCCAGCCGAGAAGCTGGGGCAGGCAATCAGCCCCAGCATTTT.

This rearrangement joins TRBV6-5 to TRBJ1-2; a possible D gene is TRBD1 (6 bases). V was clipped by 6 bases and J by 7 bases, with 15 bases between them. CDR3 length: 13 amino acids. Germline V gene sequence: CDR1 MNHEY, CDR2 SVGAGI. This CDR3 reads CASRRTGYGGYTF. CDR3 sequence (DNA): TGTGCCAGCAGGCGAACAGGGTACGGTGGCTACACCTTC.

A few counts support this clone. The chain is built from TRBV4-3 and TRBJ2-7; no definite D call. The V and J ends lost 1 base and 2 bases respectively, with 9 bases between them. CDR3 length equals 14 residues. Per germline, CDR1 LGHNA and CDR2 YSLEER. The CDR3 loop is CASSQGLGTYEQYF. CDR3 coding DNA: TGCGCCAGCAGCCAAGGACTTGGTACCTACGAGCAGTACTTC.

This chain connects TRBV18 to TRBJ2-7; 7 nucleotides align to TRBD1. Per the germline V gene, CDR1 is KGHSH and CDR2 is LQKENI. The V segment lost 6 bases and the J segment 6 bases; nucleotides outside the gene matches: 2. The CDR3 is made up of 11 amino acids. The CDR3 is CASSTGAEQYF. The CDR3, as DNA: TGTGCCAGCTCTACAGGGGCCGAGCAGTACTTC. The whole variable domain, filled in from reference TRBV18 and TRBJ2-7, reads NAGVMQNPRHLVRRRGQEARLRCSPMKGHSHVYWYRQLPEEGLKFMVYLQKENIIDESGMPKERFSAEFPKEGPSILRIQQVVRGDSAAYFCASSTGAEQYFGPGTRLTVT.

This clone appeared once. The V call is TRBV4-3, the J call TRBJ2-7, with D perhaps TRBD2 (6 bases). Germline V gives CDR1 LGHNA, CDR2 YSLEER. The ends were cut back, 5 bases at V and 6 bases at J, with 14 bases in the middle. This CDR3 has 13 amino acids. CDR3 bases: TGCGCCAGCAGCTACGGGACTCCAGGCGAGCAGTACTTC. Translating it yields CASSYGTPGEQYF.

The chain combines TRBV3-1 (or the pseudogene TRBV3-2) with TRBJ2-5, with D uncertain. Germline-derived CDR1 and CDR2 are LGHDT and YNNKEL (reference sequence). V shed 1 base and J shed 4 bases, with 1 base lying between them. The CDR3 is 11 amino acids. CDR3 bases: TGTGCCAGCAGCCAAGCAGAGACCCAGTACTTC. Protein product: CASSQAETQYF.

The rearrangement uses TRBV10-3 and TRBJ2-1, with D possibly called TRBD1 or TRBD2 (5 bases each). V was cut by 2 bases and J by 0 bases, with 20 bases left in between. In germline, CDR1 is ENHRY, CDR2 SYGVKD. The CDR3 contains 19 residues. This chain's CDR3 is CAISEPGGSRGTSYNEQFF. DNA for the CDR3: TGTGCCATCAGTGAGCCAGGAGGCAGTCGTGGGACCTCCTACAATGAGCAGTTCTTC.

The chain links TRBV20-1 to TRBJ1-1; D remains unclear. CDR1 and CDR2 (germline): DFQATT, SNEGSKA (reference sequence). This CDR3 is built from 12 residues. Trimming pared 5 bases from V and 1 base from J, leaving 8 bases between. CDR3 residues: CSAGEGNTEAFF. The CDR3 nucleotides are TGCAGTGCTGGTGAGGGGAACACTGAAGCTTTCTTT.